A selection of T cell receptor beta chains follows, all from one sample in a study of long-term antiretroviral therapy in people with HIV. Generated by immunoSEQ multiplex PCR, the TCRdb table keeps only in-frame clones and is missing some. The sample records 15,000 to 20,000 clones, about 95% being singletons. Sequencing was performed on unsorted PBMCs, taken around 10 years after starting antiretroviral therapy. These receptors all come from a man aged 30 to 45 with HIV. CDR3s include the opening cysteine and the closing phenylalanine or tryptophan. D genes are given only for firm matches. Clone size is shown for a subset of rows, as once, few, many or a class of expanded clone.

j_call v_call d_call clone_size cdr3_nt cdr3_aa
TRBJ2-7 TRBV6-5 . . TGTGCCAGCAGTTCCCAAGCCCTAGAGCAGTACTTC CASSSQALEQYF
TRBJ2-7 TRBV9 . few TGTGCCAGCAGCGTAGCAGGGGGGCCTACCTACGAGCAGTACTTC CASSVAGGPTYEQYF
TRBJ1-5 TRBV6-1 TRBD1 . TGTGCCAGCGTTCGGACAGGGAGCAATCAGCCCCAGCATTTT CASVRTGSNQPQHF
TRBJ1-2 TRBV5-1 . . TGCGCCAGCAGCCGGGACACTAACTATGGCTACACCTTC CASSRDTNYGYTF
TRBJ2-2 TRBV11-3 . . TGTGCCAGCAGCGACAAGTGGGCCACCGGGGAGCTGTTTTTT CASSDKWATGELFF
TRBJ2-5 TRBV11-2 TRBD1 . TGTGCCAGCAGCAAAGGGACAGGGGAGATAGAGACCCAGTACTTC CASSKGTGEIETQYF
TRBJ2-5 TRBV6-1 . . TGTGCCAGCAGTGAGAATGCGGAGACCCAGTACTTC CASSENAETQYF
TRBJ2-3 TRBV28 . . TGTGCCAGCAGTTTTGGGGCCCGACCAGATACGCAGTATTTT CASSFGARPDTQYF
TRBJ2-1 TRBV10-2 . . TGCGCCAGCAGCCTGAACGAGAATGAGCAGTTCTTC CASSLNENEQFF
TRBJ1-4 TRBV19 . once TGTGCCAGTTCTACCCCTGCAGGTGAAAAACTGTTTTTT CASSTPAGEKLFF
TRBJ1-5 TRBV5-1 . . TGCGCCAGCTCGGACGGGGGTGAACAGCCCCAGCATTTT CASSDGGEQPQHF
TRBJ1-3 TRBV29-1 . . TGCAGCGTTGGTCCCTCGGGCTCTGGAAACACCATATATTTT CSVGPSGSGNTIYF
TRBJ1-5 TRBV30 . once TGTGCCTGGAGTTGGGGGGGCCATCAGCCCCAGCATTTT CAWSWGGHQPQHF
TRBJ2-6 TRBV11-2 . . TGTGCCAGCAGCTCCAACCCCTCTGGGGCCAACGTCCTGACTTTC CASSSNPSGANVLTF
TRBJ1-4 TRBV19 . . TGTGCCACCCTTCCTCCGGGACCTAATGAAAAACTGTTTTTT CATLPPGPNEKLFF
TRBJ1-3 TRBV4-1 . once TGCGCCAGCAGCCAAGACAGTTTCTCTGGAAACACCATATATTTT CASSQDSFSGNTIYF
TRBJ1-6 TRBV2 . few TGTGCCAGCAGTGAAGCGCTTAGGGGTAATTCACCCCTCCACTTT CASSEALRGNSPLHF
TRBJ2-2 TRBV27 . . TGTGCCAGCAACCTTGACGGGGACACCGGGGAGCTGTTTTTT CASNLDGDTGELFF
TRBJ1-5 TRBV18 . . TGTGCCAGCTCACCCGGACAGAACAATCAGCCCCAGCATTTT CASSPGQNNQPQHF
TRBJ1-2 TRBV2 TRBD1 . TGTGCCAGCAGTGGGGACAGGGGGCGAGGAGGCTACACCTTC CASSGDRGRGGYTF
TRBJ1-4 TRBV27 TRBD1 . TGTGCCAGCAGTAAACTAGGGGGACAGAGTAATGAAAAACTGTTTTTT CASSKLGGQSNEKLFF
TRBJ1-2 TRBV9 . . TGTGCCAGCAGCGTAGGACTTGACACAGCTAACTATGGCTACACCTTC CASSVGLDTANYGYTF
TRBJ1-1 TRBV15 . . TGTGCCACCAGCAGAGACCACCTTAACACTGAAGCTTTCTTT CATSRDHLNTEAFF
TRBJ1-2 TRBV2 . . TGTGCCAGCAGTGATCCAGGCATGGCGTATGGCTACACCTTC CASSDPGMAYGYTF
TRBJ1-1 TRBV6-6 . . TGTGCCAGCAGTTACGGAAGGTACGACGACACTGAAGCTTTCTTT CASSYGRYDDTEAFF
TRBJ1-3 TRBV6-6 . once TGTGCCAGCAGTTCCCCGGACAGTGCCGGAAACACCATATATTTT CASSSPDSAGNTIYF
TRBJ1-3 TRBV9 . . TGTGCCAGCAGCGGGGCTGGGGGTACTGGAAACACCATATATTTT CASSGAGGTGNTIYF
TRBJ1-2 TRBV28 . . TGTGCCAGCAGTTTATCGGCGGTACCGGGCCTCAACTATGGCTACACCTTC CASSLSAVPGLNYGYTF
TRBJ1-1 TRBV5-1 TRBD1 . TGCGCCAGCAGCCCGGGACAGGGGAACACTGAAGCTTTCTTT CASSPGQGNTEAFF
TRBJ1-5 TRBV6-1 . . TGTGCCAGCACCGGCCGAGGAACCAATCAGCCCCAGCATTTT CASTGRGTNQPQHF
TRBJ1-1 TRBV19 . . TGTGCCAGTAGTCTTCCAGGGTCCACTGAAGCTTTCTTT CASSLPGSTEAFF
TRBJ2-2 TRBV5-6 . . TGTGCCAGCAGCCGCATTGGGGGAACCGGGGAGCTGTTTTTT CASSRIGGTGELFF
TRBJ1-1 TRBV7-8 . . TGTGCCAGCAGCCCAACTACAGTAAACACTGAAGCTTTCTTT CASSPTTVNTEAFF
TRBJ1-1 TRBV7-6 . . TGTGCCAGCAGCTTTCAAACGGGGGAGAACACTGAAGCTTTCTTT CASSFQTGENTEAFF
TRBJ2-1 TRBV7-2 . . TGTGCCAGCAGCTTACAGGGTAATGAGCAGTTCTTC CASSLQGNEQFF
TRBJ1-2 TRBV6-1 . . TGTGCCAGCAGTGAAGGGACAGTTGAAAACTATGGCTACACCTTC CASSEGTVENYGYTF
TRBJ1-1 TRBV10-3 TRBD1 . TGTGCCATCAGTTCCCGGGACAGTAACACTGAAGCTTTCTTT CAISSRDSNTEAFF
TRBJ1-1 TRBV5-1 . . TGCGCCAGCAGCCTTTTTTCGGGTGACACTGAAGCTTTCTTT CASSLFSGDTEAFF
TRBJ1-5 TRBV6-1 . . TGTGCCAGCAGTGATTCCCCGGGACCCTATAGCAATCAGCCCCAGCATTTT CASSDSPGPYSNQPQHF
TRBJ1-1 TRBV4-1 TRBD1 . TGCGCCAGCAGCCCCGACAGGGCCGCTGAAGCTTTCTTT CASSPDRAAEAFF
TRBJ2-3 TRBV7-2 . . TGTGCCAGCAGCTCCTTTACAGATACGCAGTATTTT CASSSFTDTQYF
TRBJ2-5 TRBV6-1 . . TGTGCCAGCAGCCCCAGTCTAGGGGCCGAGACCCAGTACTTC CASSPSLGAETQYF
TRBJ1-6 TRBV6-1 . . TGTGCCAGCAGTGAGCCCCCCCCAGGACAACATAATTCACCCCTCCACTTT CASSEPPPGQHNSPLHF
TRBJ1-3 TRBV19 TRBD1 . TGTGCCACCTCGACATACGGGACAGGGAGCTCTGGAAACACCATATATTTT CATSTYGTGSSGNTIYF
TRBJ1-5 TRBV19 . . TGTGCCAGTAGTATTCTAGGCAGATATAGCAATCAGCCCCAGCATTTT CASSILGRYSNQPQHF
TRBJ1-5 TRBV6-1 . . TGTGCCAGCAGTGGACAGACAGATCAGCCCCAGCATTTT CASSGQTDQPQHF